Reported below is one T cell receptor beta chain. Its antigen is not identified. One end of the junction is discordant with germline, which a read error may explain. The source of the sample is a study of blood T cells in healthy people across ages. Regarding the study as a whole: Older individuals had lower TCR beta diversity per million T cells (the decline was roughly linear).

It was with a sample-barcoded 5' primer and a J-beta primer mix that a second PCR of roughly 7 to 12 cycles was run. MiXCR, applied by TCRdb to the 5' RACE reads, yields one record per CDR3 protein. There are about 650,000 distinct CDR3 sequences in the sample; under 65% occur only once, and approximately 12% lies in the top ten. Germline-derived CDR1 and CDR2 are SGHRS and YFSETQ. The CDR3 is made up of 12 amino acids. The material sequenced was blood. This sequence was found in a woman older than 75 in good health. This chain joins TRBV5-1 and TRBJ2-1; the D is unclear. The DNA for the CDR3 is TGCGCCTGCAGCTTCGTCTACAATGAGCAGTTCTTC. Its protein product is CACSFVYNEQFF.